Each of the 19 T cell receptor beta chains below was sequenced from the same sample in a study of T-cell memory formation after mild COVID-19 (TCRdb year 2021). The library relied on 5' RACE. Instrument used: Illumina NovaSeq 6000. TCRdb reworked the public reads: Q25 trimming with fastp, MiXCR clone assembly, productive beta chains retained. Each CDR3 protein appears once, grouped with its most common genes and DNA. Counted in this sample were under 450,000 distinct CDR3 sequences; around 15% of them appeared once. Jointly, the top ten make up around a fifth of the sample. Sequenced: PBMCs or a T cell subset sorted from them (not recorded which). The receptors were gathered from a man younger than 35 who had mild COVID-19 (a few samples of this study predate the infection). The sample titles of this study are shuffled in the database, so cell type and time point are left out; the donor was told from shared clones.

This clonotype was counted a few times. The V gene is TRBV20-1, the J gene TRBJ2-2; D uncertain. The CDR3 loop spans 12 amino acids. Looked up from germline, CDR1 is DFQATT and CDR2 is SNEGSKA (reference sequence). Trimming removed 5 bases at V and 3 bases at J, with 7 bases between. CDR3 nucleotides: TGCAGTGCTCGTTTCTACACCGGGGAGCTGTTTTTT. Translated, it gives CSARFYTGELFF.

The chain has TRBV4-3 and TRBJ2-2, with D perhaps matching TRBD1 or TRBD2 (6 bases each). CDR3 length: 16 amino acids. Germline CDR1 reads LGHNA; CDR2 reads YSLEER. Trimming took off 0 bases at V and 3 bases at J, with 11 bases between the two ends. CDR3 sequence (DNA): TGCGCCAGCAGCCAAGATCCGGGGGCCGACACCGGGGAGCTGTTTTTT. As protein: CASSQDPGADTGELFF.

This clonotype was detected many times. DNA for the CDR3: TGTGCCAGCAGCCCCCGGGACTGGGACACCGGGGAGCTGTTTTTT. It translates to CASSPRDWDTGELFF. The chain recombines TRBV7-9 with TRBJ2-2; maybe TRBD2 (6 bases). Germline V lookup: CDR1 SEHNR, CDR2 FQNEAQ (reference sequence). The length of the CDR3 is 15 residues. V shed 5 bases and J shed 3 bases, with 13 bases lying between them.

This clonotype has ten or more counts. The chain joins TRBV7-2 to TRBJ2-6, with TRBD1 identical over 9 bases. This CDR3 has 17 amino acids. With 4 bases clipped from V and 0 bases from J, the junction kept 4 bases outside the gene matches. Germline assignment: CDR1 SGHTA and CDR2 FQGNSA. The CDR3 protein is CASSWGQGLSGANVLTF. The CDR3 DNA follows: TGTGCCAGCAGCTGGGGACAGGGACTCTCTGGGGCCAACGTCCTGACTTTC.

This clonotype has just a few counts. The CDR3 region is CASSLQGSAGYTF. Here the CDR3 DNA reads TGTGCCAGCAGCTTACAGGGCTCGGCTGGCTACACCTTC. The chain combines TRBV7-8 with TRBJ1-2, with a possible D match to TRBD1 (5 bases). The CDR3 length is 13 residues. Germline V lookup: CDR1 SGHVS, CDR2 FQNEAQ. Trimming left V 2 bases short and J 7 bases short, with 11 bases between.

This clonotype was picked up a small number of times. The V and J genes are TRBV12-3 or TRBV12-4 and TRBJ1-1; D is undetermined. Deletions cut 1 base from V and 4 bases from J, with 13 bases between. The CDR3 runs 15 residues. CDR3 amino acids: CASSLGSGRSTEAFF. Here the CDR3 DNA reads TGTGCCAGCAGTTTAGGGTCGGGGAGAAGCACTGAAGCTTTCTTT.

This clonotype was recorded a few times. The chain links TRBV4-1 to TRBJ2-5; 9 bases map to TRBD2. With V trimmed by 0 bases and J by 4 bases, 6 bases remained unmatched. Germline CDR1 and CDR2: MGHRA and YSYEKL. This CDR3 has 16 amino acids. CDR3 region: CASSQESGGPGETQYF. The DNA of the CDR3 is TGCGCCAGCAGCCAAGAGAGCGGGGGGCCGGGAGAGACCCAGTACTTC.

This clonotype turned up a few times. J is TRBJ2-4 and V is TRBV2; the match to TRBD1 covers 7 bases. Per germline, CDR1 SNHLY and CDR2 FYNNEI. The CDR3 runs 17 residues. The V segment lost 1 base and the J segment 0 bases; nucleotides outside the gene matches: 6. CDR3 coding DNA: TGTGCCAGCAGTGAAGAAGACGGGACAGTAGCCAAAAACATTCAGTACTTC. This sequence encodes CASSEEDGTVAKNIQYF.

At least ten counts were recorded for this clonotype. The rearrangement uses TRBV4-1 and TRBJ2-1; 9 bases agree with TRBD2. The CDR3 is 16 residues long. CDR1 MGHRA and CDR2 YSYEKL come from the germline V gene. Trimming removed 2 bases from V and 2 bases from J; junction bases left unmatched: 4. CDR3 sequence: CASSQRRTSAYNEQFF. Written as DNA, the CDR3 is TGCGCCAGCAGCCAACGTAGGACTAGCGCCTACAATGAGCAGTTCTTC.

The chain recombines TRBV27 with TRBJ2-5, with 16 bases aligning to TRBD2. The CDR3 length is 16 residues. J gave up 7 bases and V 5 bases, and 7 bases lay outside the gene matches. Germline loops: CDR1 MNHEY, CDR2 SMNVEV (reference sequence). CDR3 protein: CASSQGTSGGARTQYF. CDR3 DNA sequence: TGTGCCAGCAGTCAGGGGACTAGCGGGGGGGCCAGGACCCAGTACTTC.

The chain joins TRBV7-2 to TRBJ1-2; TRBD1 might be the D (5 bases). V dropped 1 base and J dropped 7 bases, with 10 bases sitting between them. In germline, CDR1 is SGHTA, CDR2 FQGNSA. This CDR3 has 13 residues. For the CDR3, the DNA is TGTGCCAGCAGCTTAGACTGGGGGGGTGGCTACACCTTC. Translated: CASSLDWGGGYTF.

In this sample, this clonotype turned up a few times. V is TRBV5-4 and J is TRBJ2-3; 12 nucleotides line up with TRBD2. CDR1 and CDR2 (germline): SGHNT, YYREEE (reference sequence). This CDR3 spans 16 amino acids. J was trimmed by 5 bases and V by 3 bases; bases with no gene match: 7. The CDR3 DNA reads TGTGCCAGCAGCTCGCTACTAGCGGGGGGTGGAGATACGCAGTATTTT. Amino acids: CASSSLLAGGGDTQYF.

CDR3 sequence reads: CASSWGQMYQETQYF. CDR3 in DNA: TGTGCCAGCAGCTGGGGACAGATGTACCAAGAGACCCAGTACTTC. The J gene is TRBJ2-5, the V gene TRBV7-2, with 7 bases that match TRBD1. The CDR3 has 15 residues. Germline CDR1 reads SGHTA; CDR2 reads FQGNSA. The V gene end was trimmed by 4 bases and the J gene end by 0 bases; junction bases not matched to a gene: 5.

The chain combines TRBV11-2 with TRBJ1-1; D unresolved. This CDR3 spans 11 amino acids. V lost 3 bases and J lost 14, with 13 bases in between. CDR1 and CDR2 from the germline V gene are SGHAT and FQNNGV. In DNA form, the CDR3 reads TGTGCCAGCAGCTTCGTTGGGGTGTCGTTCTTT. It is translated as CASSFVGVSFF.

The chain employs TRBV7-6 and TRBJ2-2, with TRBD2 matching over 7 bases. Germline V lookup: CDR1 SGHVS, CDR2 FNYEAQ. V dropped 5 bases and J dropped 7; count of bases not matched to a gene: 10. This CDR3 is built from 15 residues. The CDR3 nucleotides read TGTGCCAGCAGCCCCCAAAGCGGGGCGAACGGGGAGCTGTTTTTT. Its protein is CASSPQSGANGELFF.

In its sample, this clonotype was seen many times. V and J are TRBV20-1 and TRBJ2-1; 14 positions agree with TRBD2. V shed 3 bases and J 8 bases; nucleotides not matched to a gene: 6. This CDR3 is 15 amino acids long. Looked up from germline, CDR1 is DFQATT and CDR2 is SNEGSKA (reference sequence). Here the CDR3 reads CSARGLAGVGHEQFF. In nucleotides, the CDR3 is TGCAGTGCTAGGGGACTAGCGGGGGTAGGCCATGAGCAGTTCTTC.

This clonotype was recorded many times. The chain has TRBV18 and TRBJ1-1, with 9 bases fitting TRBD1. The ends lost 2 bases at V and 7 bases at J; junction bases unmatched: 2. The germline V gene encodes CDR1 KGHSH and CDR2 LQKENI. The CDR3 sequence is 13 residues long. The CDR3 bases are TGTGCCAGCTCACCAGGGACAGGGAGTGAAGCTTTCTTT. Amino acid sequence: CASSPGTGSEAFF.

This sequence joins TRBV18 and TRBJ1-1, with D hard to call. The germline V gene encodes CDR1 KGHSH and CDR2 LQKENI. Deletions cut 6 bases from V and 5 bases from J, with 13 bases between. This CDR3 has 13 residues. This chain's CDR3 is CASSPPPETEAFF. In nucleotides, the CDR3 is TGTGCCAGCTCCCCCCCTCCGGAGACTGAAGCTTTCTTT.

The CDR3 protein is CATNRAGQETQYF. As DNA, the CDR3 is TGTGCCACCAACCGGGCGGGTCAAGAGACCCAGTACTTC. The genes are TRBV6-2 or TRBV6-3 and TRBJ2-5, with D maybe TRBD2 (5 bases). The CDR3 sequence is 13 residues long. The germline V and J ends were trimmed by 10 bases and 2 bases, with 14 bases remaining between them. Germline V gives CDR1 MNHEY, CDR2 SVGEGT.